This TCR beta chain was profiled in a study of breast tumors, draining lymph nodes, adjacent tissues. Regarding the study as a whole: Luminal-like breast cancer showed significantly higher tumor–nontumor repertoire similarity than basal-like. Data only fit, rather than demonstrated, lymph node origin of most tumor T cells. Compared with lymph nodes, tumors were less diverse; compared with nontumor tissue, more.

TCRdb analysed the multiplex PCR reads with MiXCR anew, one entry per CDR3 protein. Found here are approximately 120,000 distinct CDR3 sequences, 20% to 25% of them singletons; the top ten hold about 2.2%. V lost 5 bases and J lost 3; bases outside the gene matches: 8. The CDR3 runs to 15 residues. Germline CDR1 SGHTA, CDR2 FQGNSA. Breast cancer patients provided tissue from their axillary draining lymph nodes. In this sample, this clonotype turned up many times. Its antigen is undetermined. Sequencing was carried out using axillary lymph node tissue. This sequence was found in a female donor with breast cancer. Some clones in this sample may be carry-over from other donors' samples. The chain employs TRBV7-2 and TRBJ2-7, with TRBD2 matching 9 bases. The CDR3 coding sequence is TGTGCCAGCAGCCCAGCGGGAGGTGTTCTCTACGAGCAGTACTTC. It yields the protein CASSPAGGVLYEQYF.